The 18 T cell receptor beta chains in this list originate from one sample, sequenced in a study of cytotoxic CD8 clonotypes in ibrutinib-treated CLL. Sequencing was performed with immunoSEQ multiplex PCR; in TCRdb, only in-frame clones are kept and a portion is missing. The data show around 250,000 clones, with 60% to 75% seen just once and 15% to 19% held by the top ten. Material: PBMCs, obtained after 24 months of ibrutinib treatment. The receptors come from a human donor with chronic lymphocytic leukemia.

This chain links TRBV9 with TRBJ2-2, with D hard to call. The length of the CDR3 is 12 residues. CDR1 and CDR2 (germline): SGDLS, YYNGEE. The ends were cut back, 3 bases at V and 6 bases at J, with 6 bases in the middle. This CDR3 reads CASSAAAGELFF. For the CDR3, the DNA is TGTGCCAGCAGCGCCGCGGCCGGGGAGCTGTTTTTT.

V and J are TRBV9 and TRBJ1-5, with D uncertain. Trimming pared 7 bases from V and 6 bases from J, leaving 11 bases between. The CDR3 extends over 12 amino acids. Germline assignment: CDR1 SGDLS and CDR2 YYNGEE. The CDR3 protein is CASGEGFQPQHF. The CDR3 region has the DNA TGTGCCAGCGGGGAAGGGTTTCAGCCCCAGCATTTT. The full variable domain, rest sourced from reference TRBV9 and TRBJ1-5, is DSGVTQTPKHLITATGQRVTLRCSPRSGDLSVYWYQQSLDQGLQFLIQYYNGEERAKGNILERFSAQQFPDLHSELNLSSLELGDSALYFCASGEGFQPQHFGDGTRLSIL.

The chain combines TRBV6-5 with TRBJ1-2, with 9 bases matching TRBD1. This CDR3 has 15 residues. Germline V gives CDR1 MNHEY, CDR2 SVGAGI. V shed 7 bases and J 8 bases; nucleotides not matched to a gene: 14. The CDR3: CASTGNPQGAGGYTF. CDR3 nucleotides: TGTGCCAGCACCGGAAATCCACAGGGGGCGGGAGGCTACACCTTC.

This clone appeared once. The genes are TRBV11-2 and TRBJ1-3; no firm D call. The CDR3 covers 13 residues. V lost 3 bases and J lost 4, with 7 bases in between. Germline CDR1 SGHAT, CDR2 FQNNGV. The CDR3 sequence is CASSLGSGNTIYF. CDR3 bases: TGTGCCAGCAGCTTGGGTAGCGGAAACACCATATATTTT. Full variable domain (missing parts from reference TRBV11-2 and TRBJ1-3): EAGVAQSPRYKIIEKRQSVAFWCNPISGHATLYWYQQILGQGPKLLIQFQNNGVVDDSQLPKDRFSAERLKGVDSTLKIQPAKLEDSAVYLCASSLGSGNTIYFGEGSWLTVV.

This chain connects TRBV6-5 to TRBJ2-3, with a tentative D call TRBD1 (5 bases). The V gene lost 10 bases and the J gene lost 2 bases, with 13 bases spanning the gap. The CDR3 covers 13 residues. Germline V gene sequence: CDR1 MNHEY, CDR2 SVGAGI. The CDR3: CATAREPTDTQYF. Written as DNA, the CDR3 is TGTGCCACCGCCAGGGAACCCACAGATACGCAGTATTTT.

The sample holds one count of this clone. The chain is built from TRBV30 and TRBJ1-1, with 7 nucleotides matching TRBD1. V was clipped by 1 base and J by 10 bases; unmatched bases: 12. Germline CDR1 GTSNPN, CDR2 SVGIG (reference sequence). This CDR3 has 14 residues. In DNA, the CDR3 is TGTGCCTGGAGTGAGAGGGGGCAAAGGGTTGGAGCTTTCTTT. This encodes CAWSERGQRVGAFF.

This clone was seen a single time. This sequence joins TRBV9 and TRBJ2-7, with D unresolved. This CDR3 contains 14 residues. Looked up from germline, CDR1 is SGDLS and CDR2 is YYNGEE. V was cut by 4 bases and J by 0 bases, with 11 bases left in between. CDR3 in DNA: TGTGCCAGCAGCCCGGACGGTTTCTCCTACGAGCAGTACTTC. Protein product: CASSPDGFSYEQYF.

The gene calls are TRBV4-2 and TRBJ2-1; TRBD2 agrees at 8 bases. With 3 bases clipped from V and 5 bases from J, the junction kept 15 bases outside the gene matches. The CDR3 extends over 18 amino acids. Germline V gene sequence: CDR1 LGHNA, CDR2 YNFKEQ. As DNA, the CDR3 is TGTGCCAGCAGCCAGCCCTCGGGGGGAGCGGGAGATAACAATGAGCAGTTCTTC. It specifies CASSQPSGGAGDNNEQFF.

The chain uses TRBV2 and TRBJ2-6; D is unclear. V lost 1 base and J lost 0, with 4 bases in between. The CDR3 runs to 15 residues. The V gene's germline CDR1 is SNHLY and CDR2 FYNNEI. CDR3 nucleotides: TGTGCCAGCAGTGAAGGGAGCTCTGGGGCCAACGTCCTGACTTTC. Translation: CASSEGSSGANVLTF.

The chain joins TRBV9 to TRBJ2-3; TRBD2 agrees at 8 bases. J was trimmed by 6 bases and V by 2 bases; bases with no gene match: 8. Germline lookup yields CDR1 SGDLS and CDR2 YYNGEE. The CDR3 contains 15 residues. The chain's CDR3 is CASSVRSGEGDTQYF. The DNA for the CDR3 is TGTGCCAGCAGCGTCCGTAGCGGGGAGGGGGATACGCAGTATTTT.

The chain uses TRBV18 and TRBJ2-2; the D gene is possibly TRBD1 (6 bases). With 0 bases removed from V and 5 bases from J, the gap between germline ends came to 13 bases. CDR1 and CDR2 (germline): KGHSH, LQKENI. This CDR3 has 16 amino acids. The CDR3 region is CASSPPSTGQTGELFF. The CDR3 nucleotides are TGTGCCAGCTCACCACCCTCTACAGGGCAAACCGGGGAGCTGTTTTTT.

In this sample, this clone turned up a few times. The CDR3 coding sequence is TGTGCCAGCACAGGGGCAGGGAATGAGCAGTTCTTC. Protein sequence: CASTGAGNEQFF. The chain has TRBV6-6 and TRBJ2-1, with a weak D call TRBD1 (6 bases). Trimming pared 7 bases from V and 7 bases from J, leaving 11 bases between. The CDR3 has 12 residues. The V gene's germline CDR1 is MNHNY and CDR2 SVGAGI (reference sequence).

The rearrangement joins TRBV6-6 to TRBJ2-1; D is possibly TRBD1 (5 bases). Germline-derived CDR1 and CDR2 are MNHNY and SVGAGI (reference sequence). This CDR3 has 16 amino acids. V lost 4 bases, J lost 0 bases, and 13 bases lay in between. In DNA, the CDR3 is TGTGCCAGCAGTTCTCCCAGGGCGGACTCCTACAATGAGCAGTTCTTC. Encoded protein: CASSSPRADSYNEQFF.

In DNA form, the CDR3 reads TGTGCCAGCAGTTACCTTGGACAGAGCAGCACAGATACGCAGTATTTT. Translating gives CASSYLGQSSTDTQYF. V is TRBV6-5 and J is TRBJ2-3; D might be TRBD1 (6 bases). CDR3 length: 16 amino acids. With 2 bases removed from V and 0 bases from J, the gap between germline ends came to 12 bases. Looked up from germline, CDR1 is MNHEY and CDR2 is SVGAGI.

The chain carries TRBV7-6 and TRBJ2-7; TRBD1 agrees at 7 bases. The V gene's germline CDR1 is SGHVS and CDR2 FNYEAQ. The CDR3 consists of 17 residues. V was clipped by 1 base and J by 1 base; unmatched bases: 10. CDR3 nucleotide sequence: TGTGCCAGCAGCTTAGGGCCTACAGGGGCGCTTTCCTACGAGCAGTACTTC. Protein: CASSLGPTGALSYEQYF.

This chain connects TRBV28 to TRBJ1-2; 8 nucleotides match TRBD1. The germline V gene has CDR1 MDHEN and CDR2 SYDVKM. This CDR3 region has 19 residues. V dropped 3 bases and J dropped 12; count of bases not matched to a gene: 27. CDR3 amino acids: CASSFRVLGQVPLDYGDTF. The CDR3 region has the DNA TGTGCCAGCAGTTTTAGAGTTTTGGGACAGGTCCCCCTGGACTATGGGGACACCTTC.

V usage is TRBV7-3 and J usage is TRBJ2-1, with D possibly TRBD1 on 6 matching bases. The germline gives CDR1 SGHTA, CDR2 FQGTGA. Trimming removed 5 bases from V and 5 bases from J, with 16 bases in between. This CDR3 region has 15 residues. CDR3 region: CASSAPGTNNNEQFF. The CDR3 nucleotides read TGTGCCAGCAGCGCCCCCGGGACAAACAACAATGAGCAGTTCTTC.

This rearrangement joins TRBV7-2 to TRBJ2-5, with D possibly TRBD1 on 7 matching bases. The ends were cut back, 0 bases at V and 5 bases at J, with 16 bases in the middle. This CDR3 is built from 16 residues. Germline V gene lookup returns CDR1 SGHTA and CDR2 FQGNSA. CDR3 sequence (DNA): TGTGCCAGCAGCTTAGCCCGGCGAGGAGGGGGCGAGACCCAGTACTTC. This sequence encodes CASSLARRGGGETQYF. Complete variable domain (other parts from reference TRBV7-2 and TRBJ2-5): GAGVSQSPSNKVTEKGKDVELRCDPISGHTALYWYRQSLGQGLEFLIYFQGNSAPDKSGLPSDRFSAERTGGSVSTLTIQRTQQEDSAVYLCASSLARRGGGETQYFGPGTRLLVL.